Listed below are T cell receptor beta chains from one sample, sequenced in a study of blood T cell repertoires in COVID-19. Clones were sequenced by immunoSEQ multiplex PCR, and TCRdb holds only the in-frame ones, with some missing. The profile shows some 100,000 clones, around 85% of them singletons. Material for sequencing was peripheral blood. The receptors stem from a woman aged 70-85 years with active or convalescent COVID-19. The CDR3 runs from the conserved cysteine through the conserved F or W. The D gene is left open where the match is weak. Clone size, where shown, is once, few, many, or a class for clones that have expanded.

CDR3	DNA	V	J	D	size
CASSLAGRGNSYEQYF	TGCGCCAGCAGCTTGGCCGGCAGGGGAAACTCCTACGAGCAGTACTTC	TRBV5-1	TRBJ2-7	NA	NA
CASRSPAITGINQPQHF	TGTGCCAGCAGATCTCCAGCTATAACAGGGATCAATCAGCCCCAGCATTTT	TRBV28	TRBJ1-5	NA	NA
CASRPQSPSYNEQFF	TGTGCCAGTAGGCCCCAGTCTCCCTCCTACAATGAGCAGTTCTTC	TRBV19	TRBJ2-1	NA	NA
CASSLAGAITDTQYF	TGCGCCAGCAGTTTAGCGGGGGCCATCACAGATACGCAGTATTTT	TRBV5-1	TRBJ2-3	TRBD2	once
CASSDPPGGRTEAFF	TGCGCCAGCAGTGACCCCCCGGGAGGGAGGACTGAAGCTTTCTTT	TRBV10-2	TRBJ1-1	NA	NA
CASSLGDTRTDTQYF	TGTGCCAGCAGCTTGGGGGACACCCGCACAGATACGCAGTATTTT	TRBV5-5	TRBJ2-3	NA	NA
CASSLRGGGGRNSPLHF	TGTGCCAGCAGTTTACGGGGGGGCGGTGGCCGTAATTCACCCCTCCACTTT	TRBV27	TRBJ1-6	NA	NA
CASSENGQGTDTQYF	TGTGCCAGCAGTGAAAACGGACAGGGCACAGATACGCAGTATTTT	TRBV6-1	TRBJ2-3	TRBD1	NA
CASSPAGRGQETQYF	TGTGCCAGCTCACCAGCGGGACGGGGCCAAGAGACCCAGTACTTC	TRBV18	TRBJ2-5	NA	NA
CASSLAGRGTGANVLTF	TGTGCCAGCAGCTTAGCTGGCAGGGGTACTGGGGCCAACGTCCTGACTTTC	TRBV7-2	TRBJ2-6	NA	once
CASRANSNTEAFF	TGTGCCAGCAGGGCAAATTCGAACACTGAAGCTTTCTTT	TRBV6-5	TRBJ1-1	NA	NA
CASSLTGMRENEQFF	TGTGCCAGCAGCTTGACCGGGATGAGGGAGAATGAGCAGTTCTTC	TRBV5-4	TRBJ2-1	NA	NA
CASSLVVSDTQYF	TGTGCCAGCAGCTTAGTAGTGTCAGATACGCAGTATTTT	TRBV11-2	TRBJ2-3	NA	NA
CASSLQRSYGYTF	TGTGCCAGCAGTTTACAGAGGAGCTATGGCTACACCTTC	TRBV28	TRBJ1-2	NA	NA
CASSSTQGQGAYEQYF	TGTGCCAGCAGCTCTACCCAGGGACAGGGGGCCTACGAGCAGTACTTC	TRBV7-9	TRBJ2-7	TRBD1	NA
CASSTSTGGAPPLHF	TGTGCCAGCAGTACCTCCACAGGTGGCGCCCCACCCCTCCACTTT	TRBV28	TRBJ1-6	NA	NA
CASSYSTPGQGMNTEAFF	TGTGCCAGCAGTTACTCCACCCCGGGACAGGGAATGAACACTGAAGCTTTCTTT	TRBV6-2/TRBV6-3	TRBJ1-1	TRBD1	NA
CASSPITSHKVGPDTQYF	TGTGCCAGCAGCCCAATAACCTCTCACAAGGTTGGGCCAGATACGCAGTATTTT	TRBV7-9	TRBJ2-3	NA	NA
CASSSQGDGYTF	TGTGCCAGCAGCTCACAGGGGGATGGCTACACCTTC	TRBV11-2	TRBJ1-2	TRBD1	NA
CASSQGAGGIAYNEQFF	TGTGCCAGCAGCCAAGGGGCGGGGGGGATCGCCTACAATGAGCAGTTCTTC	TRBV3-1/TRBV3-2	TRBJ2-1	TRBD2	NA
CASSFPPGGYEQYF	TGTGCCAGCAGCTTCCCCCCAGGGGGCTACGAGCAGTACTTC	TRBV7-8	TRBJ2-7	TRBD1	NA
CASSDPSAFVTDTQYF	TGTGCCAGCAGCGACCCTAGCGCGTTTGTTACAGATACGCAGTATTTT	TRBV5-5	TRBJ2-3	NA	NA
CASSFTRQRPYNEQFF	TGTGCCAGCAGCTTTACTCGACAGCGACCCTACAATGAGCAGTTCTTC	TRBV7-2	TRBJ2-1	NA	NA
CASSTGTEYDGYTF	TGTGCCAGCAGCACCGGGACAGAGTATGACGGCTACACCTTC	TRBV9	TRBJ1-2	TRBD1	NA
CASSGWAGETQYF	TGCGCCAGCAGCGGCTGGGCGGGGGAGACCCAGTACTTC	TRBV5-1	TRBJ2-5	NA	NA
CASSPPELHYNEQFF	TGTGCCAGCTCACCCCCCGAACTACACTACAATGAGCAGTTCTTC	TRBV18	TRBJ2-1	NA	NA
CASSPTTGADTQYF	TGCGCCAGCAGCCCTACGACAGGGGCCGATACGCAGTATTTT	TRBV10-2	TRBJ2-3	TRBD1	NA
CASSYNVGGLVYEQYF	TGTGCCAGCAGTTACAATGTCGGGGGGCTGGTGTACGAGCAGTACTTC	TRBV6-5	TRBJ2-7	NA	once
CASSQDGQGAEQYF	TGCGCCAGCAGCCAGGACGGACAGGGTGCCGAGCAGTACTTC	TRBV5-1	TRBJ2-7	TRBD1	NA
CASSFTSGGYNEQFF	TGTGCCAGCAGTTTTACTAGCGGGGGGTACAATGAGCAGTTCTTC	TRBV28	TRBJ2-1	TRBD2	NA
CASSLQGAGTEAFF	TGTGCCAGCAGCCTACAGGGGGCGGGCACTGAAGCTTTCTTT	TRBV6-5	TRBJ1-1	TRBD1	NA
CASRQGANTEAFF	TGTGCCAGCAGACAGGGGGCGAACACTGAAGCTTTCTTT	TRBV2	TRBJ1-1	TRBD1	NA
CSASGGTGLLEAFF	TGCAGTGCTAGTGGTGGGACAGGGCTTTTAGAAGCTTTCTTT	TRBV20-1	TRBJ1-1	TRBD1	few
CASSRWAGQPNYGYTF	TGTGCCAGCAGCCGTTGGGCGGGACAGCCTAACTATGGCTACACCTTC	TRBV7-9	TRBJ1-2	TRBD1	NA
CASRGAGVTGELFF	TGCGCCAGCAGGGGGGCAGGGGTCACCGGGGAGCTGTTTTTT	TRBV5-1	TRBJ2-2	NA	NA
CASRASGSYEQYF	TGTGCCAGCAGAGCCTCGGGCTCCTACGAGCAGTACTTC	TRBV6-5	TRBJ2-7	NA	NA
CASSPRLAGDNEQFF	TGCGCCAGCAGCCCGCGACTAGCGGGGGACAATGAGCAGTTCTTC	TRBV5-1	TRBJ2-1	TRBD2	once
CASSYEWGNSYNEQFF	TGTGCCAGCAGTTATGAGTGGGGCAACTCCTACAATGAGCAGTTCTTC	TRBV6-5	TRBJ2-1	NA	NA
CASRTGTGGANVLTF	TGTGCCAGCAGAACCGGGACAGGGGGGGCCAACGTCCTGACTTTC	TRBV6-6	TRBJ2-6	TRBD1	NA
CASRANSGPLHF	TGCGCCAGCAGGGCTAATTCGGGACCCCTCCACTTT	TRBV5-1	TRBJ1-6	NA	NA
CATSDPQLGGAVGYTF	TGTGCCACCAGTGACCCTCAGTTAGGGGGCGCGGTTGGCTACACCTTC	TRBV24-1	TRBJ1-2	TRBD1	NA
CASSIPGSGRLQPQHF	TGCGCCAGCAGTATCCCTGGAAGCGGCCGGCTCCAGCCCCAGCATTTT	TRBV10-1	TRBJ1-5	NA	NA
CASSLGRGGFEQYF	TGTGCCAGCAGTTTGGGGAGAGGGGGCTTCGAGCAGTACTTC	TRBV6-5	TRBJ2-7	TRBD1	NA
CASSPGLPNTQYF	TGTGCCAGCAGCCCGGGACTACCCAATACGCAGTATTTT	TRBV7-2	TRBJ2-3	TRBD2	NA
CASSFHGDTEAFF	TGTGCCAGCAGCTTTCACGGGGACACTGAAGCTTTCTTT	TRBV5-5	TRBJ1-1	NA	few
CASSPGTGIYNEQFF	TGCGCCAGCAGCCCCGGGACAGGAATATACAATGAGCAGTTCTTC	TRBV5-1	TRBJ2-1	TRBD1	NA
CASTNVPGQGAPYNSPLHF	TGCGCCAGCACCAACGTACCGGGACAGGGGGCCCCCTATAATTCACCCCTCCACTTT	TRBV4-1	TRBJ1-6	TRBD1	NA
CASSLRDTYNEQFF	TGTGCCAGCAGTTTACGGGACACCTACAATGAGCAGTTCTTC	TRBV27	TRBJ2-1	NA	NA
CASSLDRSHEQYF	TGTGCCAGCAGCTTGGACAGGTCCCACGAGCAGTACTTC	TRBV5-4	TRBJ2-7	NA	few
CAIRGGVSYNEQFF	TGTGCCATCAGGGGCGGGGTTTCTTACAATGAGCAGTTCTTC	TRBV10-3	TRBJ2-1	NA	NA
CASSQTGGPTDTQYF	TGCGCCAGCAGCCAGACAGGGGGCCCCACAGATACGCAGTATTTT	TRBV4-1	TRBJ2-3	TRBD1	NA
CASSLGGLAKNIQYF	TGTGCCAGCAGCTTAGGGGGCTTAGCCAAAAACATTCAGTACTTC	TRBV7-2	TRBJ2-4	NA	NA
CASSIVGQRDQNIQYF	TGTGCCAGTAGTATAGTGGGGCAACGAGACCAAAACATTCAGTACTTC	TRBV19	TRBJ2-4	NA	few
CASSLEGKGLETQYF	TGTGCCAGCAGCTTGGAGGGGAAGGGGTTGGAGACCCAGTACTTC	TRBV7-9	TRBJ2-5	NA	NA
CASSWGTAYYNEQFF	TGTGCCAGCAGTTGGGGGACAGCCTATTACAATGAGCAGTTCTTC	TRBV6-6	TRBJ2-1	TRBD1	NA